The entry below describes one T cell receptor beta chain. Its antigen is as yet unknown. cDNA libraries for TCR beta contained unique molecular identifiers. cDNA molecules numbering about 480,000 came from about 1 to 10 million T cells. TCRdb reprocessed the PCR reads with MiXCR, giving one entry per CDR3 protein. This sample has roughly 620,000 distinct CDR3 sequences, with 44% found just once. This entry belongs to a study of post-analysis software for immune sequencing data. On the study more broadly: Progressive-relapsing, secondary progressive and relapsing-remitting multiple sclerosis were among the disease courses included. General study findings and limits: The study found TRBV5-6, TRBV5-1 and TRBV20-1 among five TRBV segments more frequent in patients than controls. Multiple sclerosis patients had significantly lower normalized Chao1 diversity than controls. Strong same-batch co-clustering of samples appeared with F measure clustering.

The germline V and J ends were trimmed by 4 bases and 8 bases, with 8 bases remaining between them. The CDR3 runs 12 residues. The sample comprised blood. V usage is TRBV12-3 or TRBV12-4 and J usage is TRBJ2-2; D not resolved. The sequence was collected from a girl between 10 and 17 years old with multiple sclerosis. This CDR3 is CASSSPGGELFF. Here the CDR3 DNA reads TGTGCCAGCAGTTCACCCGGGGGGGAGCTGTTTTTT.